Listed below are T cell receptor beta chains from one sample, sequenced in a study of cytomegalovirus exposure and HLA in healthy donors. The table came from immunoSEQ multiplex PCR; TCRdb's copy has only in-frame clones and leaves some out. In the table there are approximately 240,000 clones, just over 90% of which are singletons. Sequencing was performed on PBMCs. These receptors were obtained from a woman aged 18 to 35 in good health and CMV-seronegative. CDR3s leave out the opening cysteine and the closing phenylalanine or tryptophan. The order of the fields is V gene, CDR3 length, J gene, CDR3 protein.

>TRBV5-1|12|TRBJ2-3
ASSLRQGADTQY
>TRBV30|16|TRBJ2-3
AWSVLAGGTVGTDTQY
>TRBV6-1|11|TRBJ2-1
ASSRGGRNEQF
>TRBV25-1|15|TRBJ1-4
ASSEYRNRGFNEKLF
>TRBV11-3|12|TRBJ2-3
ASSLGGNPDTQY
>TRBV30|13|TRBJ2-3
AWSRSSGKTDTQY
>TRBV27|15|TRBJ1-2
ASSPPDGRQANYGYT
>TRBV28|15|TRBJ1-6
ASSLAGTGARNSPLH
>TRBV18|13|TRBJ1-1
ASSPPIRTVTEAF
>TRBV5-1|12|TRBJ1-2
ASSLESGGFSYT
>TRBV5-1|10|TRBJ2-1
ASSWTRNEQF
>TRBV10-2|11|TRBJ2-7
ASAASWPYEQY
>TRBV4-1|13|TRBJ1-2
ASSQQDGAGGGYT
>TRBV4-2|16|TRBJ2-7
ASSQDPRTSGSIYEQY
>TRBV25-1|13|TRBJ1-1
ASSESLGPRQGAF
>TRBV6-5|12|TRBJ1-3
ASSSRGAGNTIY
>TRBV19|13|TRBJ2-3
ASSIVSTGADTQY
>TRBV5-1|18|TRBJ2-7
ASSLAGTSGQRRSSYEQY
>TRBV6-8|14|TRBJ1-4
ASSPDRRKLHEKLF
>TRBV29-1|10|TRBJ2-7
SVGDYTYEQY
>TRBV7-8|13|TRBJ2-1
ASSLWSGPYNEQF
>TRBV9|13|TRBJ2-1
ASSVARERDRAQF
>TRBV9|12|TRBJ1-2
ASSRQGANYGYT
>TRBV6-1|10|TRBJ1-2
AHGWWNYGYT